The clone carrying this TCR beta chain came up many times. Antigen unknown. This sample is drawn from a study of T-cell memory formation after mild COVID-19. Study information: TCR clusters largely stayed donor specific.

J lost 4 bases, V lost 5 bases, and 8 bases had no gene match. Germline V gene data show CDR1 as MNHEY and CDR2 as SMNVEV (reference sequence). This CDR3 region has 15 residues. From the 5' RACE reads, TCRdb called clonotypes with MiXCR, one entry per CDR3 protein. The sample has 300,000 to 350,000 distinct CDR3 sequences; approximately 14% are singletons. Study conclusions and caveats: Largely, contracting CD4+ clones fell within CM and EM, and contracting CD8+ clones within EMRA. Unconfirmed was the SARS-CoV-2 specificity of second-wave clones that peaked on day 37. Certain responding clones were present in pre-infection memory, suggesting participation of cross-reactive memory.

Sequences were obtained from PBMCs or a T cell subset sorted from them (not recorded which). The chain is built from TRBV27 and TRBJ2-3; 8 bases map to TRBD1. This sequence was found in a man between 18 and 35 years old who had mild COVID-19 (a few samples of this study predate the infection). Cell type and time point are not known. DNA for the CDR3: TGTGCCAGCAGTCGCCGACAGGGGCTTTCAGATACGCAGTATTTT. Translated: CASSRRQGLSDTQYF.